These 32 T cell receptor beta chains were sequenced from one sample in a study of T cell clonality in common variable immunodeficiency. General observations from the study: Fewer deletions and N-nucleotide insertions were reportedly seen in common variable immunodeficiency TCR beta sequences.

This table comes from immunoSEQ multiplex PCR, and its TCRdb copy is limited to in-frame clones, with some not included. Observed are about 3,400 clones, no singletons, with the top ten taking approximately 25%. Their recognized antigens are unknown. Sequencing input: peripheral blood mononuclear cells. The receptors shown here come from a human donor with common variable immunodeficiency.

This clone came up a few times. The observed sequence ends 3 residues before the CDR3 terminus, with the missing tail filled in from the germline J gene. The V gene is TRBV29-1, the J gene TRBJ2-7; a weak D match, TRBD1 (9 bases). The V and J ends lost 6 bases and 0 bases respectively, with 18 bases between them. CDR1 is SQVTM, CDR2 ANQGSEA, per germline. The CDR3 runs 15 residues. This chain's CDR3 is CSVRGGTGSSYEQYF. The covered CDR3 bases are TGCAGCGTCCGGGGGGGGACAGGGAGCTCCTACGAG.

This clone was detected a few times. CDR3 region: CASSLGHLSSYEQYF. The sequenced part of the CDR3 DNA is TGTGCCAGCAGCCTGGGACACTTAAGCTCCTACGAG. This chain uses TRBV11-2 with TRBJ2-7; D perhaps matches TRBD1 (6 bases). The read terminates 3 residues ahead of where the CDR3 ends, so the germline J gene completes it. Germline lookup yields CDR1 SGHAT and CDR2 FQNNGV. This CDR3 is 15 amino acids long. Trimming removed 5 bases at V and 0 bases at J, with 14 bases between. Looking up the rest from reference TRBV11-2 and TRBJ2-7 gives the full variable domain: EAGVAQSPRYKIIEKRQSVAFWCNPISGHATLYWYQQILGQGPKLLIQFQNNGVVDDSQLPKDRFSAERLKGVDSTLKIQPAKLEDSAVYLCASSLGHLSSYEQYFGPGTRLTVT.

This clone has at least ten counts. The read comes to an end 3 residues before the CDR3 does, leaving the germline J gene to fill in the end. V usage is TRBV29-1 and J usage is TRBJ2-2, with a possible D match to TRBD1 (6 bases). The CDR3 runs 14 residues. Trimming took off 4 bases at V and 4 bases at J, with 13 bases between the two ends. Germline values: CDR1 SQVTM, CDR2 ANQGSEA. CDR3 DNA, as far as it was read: TGCAGCGTTGGCATGAGAGGGGGCACCGGGGAG. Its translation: CSVGMRGGTGE. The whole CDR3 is CSVGMRGGTGELFF.

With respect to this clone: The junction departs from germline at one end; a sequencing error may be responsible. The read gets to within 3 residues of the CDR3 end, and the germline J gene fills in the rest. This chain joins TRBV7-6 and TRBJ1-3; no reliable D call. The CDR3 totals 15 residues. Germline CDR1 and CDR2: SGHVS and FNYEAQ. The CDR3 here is CASSPTALSGNTIYF. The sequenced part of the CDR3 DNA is TGTGCCAGCAGCCCAACAGCCCTCTCTGGGAACACC.

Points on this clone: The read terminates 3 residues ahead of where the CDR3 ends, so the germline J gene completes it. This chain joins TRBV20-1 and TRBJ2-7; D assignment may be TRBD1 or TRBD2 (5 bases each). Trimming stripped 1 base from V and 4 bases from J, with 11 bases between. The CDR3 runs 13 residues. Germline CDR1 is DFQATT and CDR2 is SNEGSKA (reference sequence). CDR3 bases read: TGCAGTGCTAGAGGGCAGGGAGATTACGAG. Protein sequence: CSARGQGDYE. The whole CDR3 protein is CSARGQGDYEQYF.

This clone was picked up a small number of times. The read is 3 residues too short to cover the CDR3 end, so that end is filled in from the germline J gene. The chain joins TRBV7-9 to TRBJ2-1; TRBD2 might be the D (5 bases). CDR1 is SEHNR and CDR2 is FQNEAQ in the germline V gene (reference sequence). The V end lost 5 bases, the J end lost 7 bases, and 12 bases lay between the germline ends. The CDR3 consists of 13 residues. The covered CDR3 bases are TGTGCCAGCAGCCGGGGATGGCTAAATGAG. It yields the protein CASSRGWLNE. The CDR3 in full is CASSRGWLNEQFF.

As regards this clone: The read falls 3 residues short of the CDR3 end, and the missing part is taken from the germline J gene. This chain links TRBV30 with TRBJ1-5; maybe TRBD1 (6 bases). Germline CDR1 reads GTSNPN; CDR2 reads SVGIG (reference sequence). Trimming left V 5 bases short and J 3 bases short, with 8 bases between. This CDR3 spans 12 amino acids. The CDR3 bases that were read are TGTGCCTGGGGGGACACCAATCAGCCC. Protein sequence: CAWGDTNQP. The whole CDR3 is CAWGDTNQPQHF.

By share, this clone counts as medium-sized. CDR3 DNA (partial): TGTGCCAGCAGCCCGTCGCTCGGGGGGCACACTGAA. Translating it yields CASSPSLGGHTE. The full-length CDR3 reads as CASSPSLGGHTEAFF. The V gene is TRBV11-2, the J gene TRBJ1-1, with D possibly matching TRBD1 (6 bases). The read ends 3 residues before the CDR3 terminus; that terminus is restored from the germline J gene. With 5 bases removed from V and 3 bases from J, the gap between germline ends came to 16 bases. The CDR3 is 15 residues long. The germline gives CDR1 SGHAT, CDR2 FQNNGV.

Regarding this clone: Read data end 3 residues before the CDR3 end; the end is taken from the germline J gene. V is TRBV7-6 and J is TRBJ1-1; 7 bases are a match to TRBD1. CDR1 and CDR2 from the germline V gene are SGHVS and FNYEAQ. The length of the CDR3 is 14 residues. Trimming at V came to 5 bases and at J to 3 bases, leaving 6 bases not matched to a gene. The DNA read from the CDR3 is TGTGCCAGCAGCCCGAACAGGGGCTACACTGAA. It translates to CASSPNRGYTE. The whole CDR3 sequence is CASSPNRGYTEAFF. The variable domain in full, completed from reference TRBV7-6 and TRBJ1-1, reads GAGVSQSPRYKVTKRGQDVALRCDPISGHVSLYWYRQALGQGPEFLTYFNYEAQQDKSGLPNDRFSAERPEGSISTLTIQRTEQRDSAMYRCASSPNRGYTEAFFGQGTRLTVV.

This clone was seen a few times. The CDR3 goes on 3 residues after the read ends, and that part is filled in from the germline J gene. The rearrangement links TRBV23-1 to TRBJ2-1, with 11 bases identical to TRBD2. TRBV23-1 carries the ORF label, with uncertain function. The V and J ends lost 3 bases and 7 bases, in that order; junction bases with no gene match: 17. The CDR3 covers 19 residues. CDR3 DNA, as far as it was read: TGCGCCAGCAGTCATGAGACTCCCCCTCTAGCGGGGGGTTCTAATGAG. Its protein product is CASSHETPPLAGGSNE. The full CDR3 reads CASSHETPPLAGGSNEQFF.

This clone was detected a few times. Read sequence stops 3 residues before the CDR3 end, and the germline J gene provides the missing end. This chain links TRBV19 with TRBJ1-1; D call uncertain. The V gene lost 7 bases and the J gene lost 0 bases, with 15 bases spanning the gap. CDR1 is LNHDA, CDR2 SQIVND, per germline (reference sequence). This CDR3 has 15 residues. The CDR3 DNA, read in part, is TGTGCCAGTATCTGGGCCCACCACATGAACACTGAA. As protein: CASIWAHHMNTE. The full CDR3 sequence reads CASIWAHHMNTEAFF.

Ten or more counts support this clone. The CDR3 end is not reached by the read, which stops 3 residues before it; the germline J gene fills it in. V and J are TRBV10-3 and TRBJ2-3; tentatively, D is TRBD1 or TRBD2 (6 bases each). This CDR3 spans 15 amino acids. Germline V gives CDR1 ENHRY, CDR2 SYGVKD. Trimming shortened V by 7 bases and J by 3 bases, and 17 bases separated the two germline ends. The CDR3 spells CAIMGHREETDTQYF. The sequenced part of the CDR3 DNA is TGTGCCATCATGGGGCACAGGGAGGAAACAGATACG.

The CDR3 here is CSAPGQGSGNTIYF. Incomplete CDR3 DNA: TGCAGTGCACCGGGACAGGGCTCTGGAAACACC. This chain uses TRBV20-1 with TRBJ1-3; 9 positions agree with TRBD1. The read ends 3 residues early relative to the CDR3; the germline J gene fills the gap. The CDR3 is 14 amino acids. The J segment lost 0 bases and the V segment lost 6 bases, leaving 3 bases of the junction unmatched. The germline CDR1 and CDR2 sequences are DFQATT and SNEGSKA (reference sequence).

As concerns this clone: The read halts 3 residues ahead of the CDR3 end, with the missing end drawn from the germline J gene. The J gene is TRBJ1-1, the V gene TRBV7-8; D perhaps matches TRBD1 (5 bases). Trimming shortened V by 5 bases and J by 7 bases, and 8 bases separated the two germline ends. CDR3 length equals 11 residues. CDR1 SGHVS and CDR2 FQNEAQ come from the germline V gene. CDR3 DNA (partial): TGTGCCAGCAGCGCCGGGGGTGAA. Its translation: CASSAGGE. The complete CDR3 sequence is CASSAGGEAFF.

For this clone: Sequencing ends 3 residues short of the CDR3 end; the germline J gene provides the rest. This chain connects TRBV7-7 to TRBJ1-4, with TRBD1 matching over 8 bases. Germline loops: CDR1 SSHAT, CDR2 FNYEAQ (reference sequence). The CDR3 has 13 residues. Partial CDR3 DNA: TGTGCCAGCAGCCCAGGACAGGGAAGGGAA. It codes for CASSPGQGRE. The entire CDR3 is CASSPGQGRELFF.

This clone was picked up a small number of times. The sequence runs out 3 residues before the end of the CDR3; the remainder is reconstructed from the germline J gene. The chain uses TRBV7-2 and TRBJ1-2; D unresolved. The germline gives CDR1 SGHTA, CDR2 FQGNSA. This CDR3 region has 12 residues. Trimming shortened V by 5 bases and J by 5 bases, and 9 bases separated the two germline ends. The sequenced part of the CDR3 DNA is TGTGCCAGCAGCACAACCCTGTATGGC. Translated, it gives CASSTTLYG. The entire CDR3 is CASSTTLYGYTF.

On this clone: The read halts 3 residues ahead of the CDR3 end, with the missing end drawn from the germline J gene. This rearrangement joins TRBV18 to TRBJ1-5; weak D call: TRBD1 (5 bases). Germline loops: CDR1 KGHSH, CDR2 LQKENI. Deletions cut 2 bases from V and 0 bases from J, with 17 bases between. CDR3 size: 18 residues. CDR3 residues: CASSPSGLRVFSNQPQHF. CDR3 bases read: TGTGCCAGCTCACCATCAGGGCTTCGGGTCTTTAGCAATCAGCCC.

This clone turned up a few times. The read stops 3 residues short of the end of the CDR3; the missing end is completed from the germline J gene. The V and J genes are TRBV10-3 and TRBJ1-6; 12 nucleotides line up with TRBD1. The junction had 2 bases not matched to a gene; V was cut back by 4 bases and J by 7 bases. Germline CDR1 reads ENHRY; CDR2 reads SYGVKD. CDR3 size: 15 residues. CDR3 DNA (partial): TGTGCCATCAGTGCGGGACAGGGGGCAAATTCACCC. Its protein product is CAISAGQGANSP. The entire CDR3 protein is CAISAGQGANSPLHF.

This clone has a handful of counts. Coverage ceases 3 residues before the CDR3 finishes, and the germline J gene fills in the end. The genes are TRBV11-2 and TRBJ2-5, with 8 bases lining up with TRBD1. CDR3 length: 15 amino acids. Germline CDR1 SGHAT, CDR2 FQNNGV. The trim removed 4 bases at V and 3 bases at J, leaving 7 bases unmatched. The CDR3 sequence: CASSSQGAREETQYF. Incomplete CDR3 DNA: TGTGCCAGCAGCTCGCAGGGGGCGAGGGAAGAGACC.

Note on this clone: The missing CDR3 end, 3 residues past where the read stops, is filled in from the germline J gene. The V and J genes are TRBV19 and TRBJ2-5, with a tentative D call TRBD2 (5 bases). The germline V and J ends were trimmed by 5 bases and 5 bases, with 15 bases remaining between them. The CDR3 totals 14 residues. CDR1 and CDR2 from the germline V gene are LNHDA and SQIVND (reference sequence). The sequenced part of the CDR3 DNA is TGTGCCAGTAGTCCCCGCCGCGAGCGGGAGACC. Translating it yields CASSPRRERET. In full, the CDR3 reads CASSPRRERETQYF. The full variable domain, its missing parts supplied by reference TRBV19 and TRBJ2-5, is DGGITQSPKYLFRKEGQNVTLSCEQNLNHDAMYWYRQDPGQGLRLIYYSQIVNDFQKGDIAEGYSVSREKKESFPLTVTSAQKNPTAFYLCASSPRRERETQYFGPGTRLLVL.

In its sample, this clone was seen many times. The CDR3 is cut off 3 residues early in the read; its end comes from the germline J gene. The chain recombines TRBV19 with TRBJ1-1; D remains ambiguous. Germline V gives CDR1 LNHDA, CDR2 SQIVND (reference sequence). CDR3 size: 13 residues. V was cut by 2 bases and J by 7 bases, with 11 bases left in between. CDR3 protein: CASSIRSGLEAFF. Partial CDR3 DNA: TGTGCCAGTAGTATACGGTCAGGACTTGAA.

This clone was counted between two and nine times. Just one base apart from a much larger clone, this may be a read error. The chain's CDR3 is CSAKTSGGARETQYF. The CDR3 DNA, read in part, is TGCAGTGCTAAAACTAGCGGGGGGGCTCGCGAGACC. The rearrangement joins TRBV20-1 to TRBJ2-5; TRBD2 agrees at 13 bases. Read data end 3 residues before the CDR3 end; the end is taken from the germline J gene. This CDR3 has 15 amino acids. The trim removed 4 bases at V and 5 bases at J, leaving 7 bases unmatched. The germline gives CDR1 DFQATT, CDR2 SNEGSKA (reference sequence).

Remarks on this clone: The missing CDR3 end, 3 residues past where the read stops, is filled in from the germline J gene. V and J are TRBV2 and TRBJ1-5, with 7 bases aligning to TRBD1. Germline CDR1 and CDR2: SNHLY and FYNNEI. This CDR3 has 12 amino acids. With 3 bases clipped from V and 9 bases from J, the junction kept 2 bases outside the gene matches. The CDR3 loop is CASSDRDRPQHF. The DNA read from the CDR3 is TGTGCCAGCAGTGATCGGGACAGGCCC.

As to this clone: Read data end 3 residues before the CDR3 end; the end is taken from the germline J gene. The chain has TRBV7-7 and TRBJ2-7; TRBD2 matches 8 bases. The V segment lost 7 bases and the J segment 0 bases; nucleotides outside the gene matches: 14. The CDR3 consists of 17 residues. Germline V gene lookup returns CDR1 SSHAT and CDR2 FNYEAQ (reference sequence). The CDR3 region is CASTKGLGLVDSYEQYF. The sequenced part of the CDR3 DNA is TGTGCCAGCACCAAAGGGTTGGGACTAGTAGACTCCTACGAG.

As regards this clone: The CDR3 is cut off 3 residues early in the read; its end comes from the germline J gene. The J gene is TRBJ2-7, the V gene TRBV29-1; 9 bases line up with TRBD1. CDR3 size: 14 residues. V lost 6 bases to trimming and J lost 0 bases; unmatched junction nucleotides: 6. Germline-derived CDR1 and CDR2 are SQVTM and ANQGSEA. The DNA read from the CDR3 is TGCAGCGTACTCCGGGACAGGGACTCCTACGAG. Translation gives CSVLRDRDSYE. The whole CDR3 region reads CSVLRDRDSYEQYF.

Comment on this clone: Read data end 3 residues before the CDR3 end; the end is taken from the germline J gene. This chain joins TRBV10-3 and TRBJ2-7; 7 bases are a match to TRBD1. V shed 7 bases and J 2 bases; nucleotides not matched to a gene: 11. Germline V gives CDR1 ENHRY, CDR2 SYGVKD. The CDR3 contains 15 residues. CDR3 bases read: TGTGCCATCACGGATCCCACAGGGGCCACCTACGAG. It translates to CAITDPTGATYE. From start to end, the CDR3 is CAITDPTGATYEQYF.

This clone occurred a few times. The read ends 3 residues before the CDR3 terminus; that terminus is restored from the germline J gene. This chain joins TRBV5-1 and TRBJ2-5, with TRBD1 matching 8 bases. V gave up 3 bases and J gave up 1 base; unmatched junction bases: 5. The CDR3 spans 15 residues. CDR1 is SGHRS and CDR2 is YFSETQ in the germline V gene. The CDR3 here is CASSWGTGSQETQYF. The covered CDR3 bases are TGCGCCAGCAGCTGGGGGACAGGATCCCAAGAGACC.

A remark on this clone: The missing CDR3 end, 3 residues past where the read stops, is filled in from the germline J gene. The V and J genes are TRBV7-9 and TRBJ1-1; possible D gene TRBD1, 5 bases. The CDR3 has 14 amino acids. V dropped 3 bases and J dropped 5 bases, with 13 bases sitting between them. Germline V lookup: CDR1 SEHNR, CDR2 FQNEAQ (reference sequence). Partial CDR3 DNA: TGTGCCAGCAGCTTCAAGGGGCGCGTGACTGAA. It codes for CASSFKGRVTE. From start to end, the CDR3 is CASSFKGRVTEAFF.

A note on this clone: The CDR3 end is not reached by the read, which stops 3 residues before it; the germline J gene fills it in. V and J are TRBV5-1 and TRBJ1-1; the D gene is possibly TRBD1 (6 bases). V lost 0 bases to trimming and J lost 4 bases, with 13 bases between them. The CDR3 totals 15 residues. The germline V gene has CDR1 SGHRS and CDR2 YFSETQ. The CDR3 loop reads CASSLEGTRGTEAFF. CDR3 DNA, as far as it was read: TGCGCCAGCAGCTTGGAAGGGACCAGGGGCACTGAA. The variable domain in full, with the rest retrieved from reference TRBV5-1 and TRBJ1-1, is KAGVTQTPRYLIKTRGQQVTLSCSPISGHRSVSWYQQTPGQGLQFLFEYFSETQRNKGNFPGRFSGRQFSNSRSEMNVSTLELGDSALYLCASSLEGTRGTEAFFGQGTRLTVV.

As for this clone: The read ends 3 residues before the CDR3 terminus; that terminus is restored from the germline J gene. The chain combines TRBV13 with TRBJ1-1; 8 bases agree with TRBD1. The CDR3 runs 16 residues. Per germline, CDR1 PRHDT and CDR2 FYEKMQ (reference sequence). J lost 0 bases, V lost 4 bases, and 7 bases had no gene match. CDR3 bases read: TGTGCCAGCAGCTCACCCGACAGGGGCCTGAACACTGAA. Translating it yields CASSSPDRGLNTE. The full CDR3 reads CASSSPDRGLNTEAFF.

This CDR3 reads CASSIWGTGRNTEAFF. CDR3 bases read: TGTGCCAGTAGTATATGGGGGACAGGGCGGAACACTGAA. The chain has TRBV19 and TRBJ1-1; TRBD1 agrees at 9 bases. Coverage ceases 3 residues before the CDR3 finishes, and the germline J gene fills in the end. Germline assignment: CDR1 LNHDA and CDR2 SQIVND (reference sequence). The CDR3 contains 16 residues. With 2 bases clipped from V and 1 base from J, the junction kept 5 bases outside the gene matches.

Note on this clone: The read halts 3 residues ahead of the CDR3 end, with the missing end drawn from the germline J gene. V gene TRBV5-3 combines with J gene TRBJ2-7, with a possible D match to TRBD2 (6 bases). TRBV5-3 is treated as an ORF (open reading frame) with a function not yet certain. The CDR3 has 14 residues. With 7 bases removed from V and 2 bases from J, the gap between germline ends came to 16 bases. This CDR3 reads CARYRGGETYEQYF. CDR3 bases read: TGTGCCAGATATCGGGGCGGGGAAACCTACGAG.